Presented here are 32 T cell receptor beta chains from one specimen sequenced in a study of vaccination and CD4 T cells after COVID-19. The Oncomine TCR Beta short-read assay sequenced DNA from cultured CD4+ T cells. TCRdb re-called the PCR reads with MiXCR, one entry per CDR3 protein. The profile shows roughly 10,000 distinct CDR3 sequences, about 53% of them singletons. These receptors' antigens are unknown. This sample's treatment: approximately 10-day PBMC culture with coronavirus spike peptide pools or control peptides (ViraFEST assay). Sequenced input: CD4+ T cells from blood, cultured in vitro. Receptor source: a human donor who had recovered from COVID-19.

V is TRBV6-1 and J is TRBJ2-7; tentative D call: TRBD1 (6 bases). This CDR3 comprises 14 residues. Trimming left V 6 bases short and J 0 bases short, with 12 bases between. Germline lookup yields CDR1 MNHNS and CDR2 SASEGT. CDR3 loop: CASRWDTSSYEQYF. The DNA of the CDR3 is TGTGCCAGCAGGTGGGACACAAGCTCCTACGAGCAGTACTTC.

This clonotype has more than one count but fewer than ten. The chain is built from TRBV12-3 or TRBV12-4 and TRBJ1-2, with D possibly matching TRBD1 (5 bases). The CDR3 spans 13 residues. Trimming removed 0 bases from V and 8 bases from J, with 10 bases in between. This CDR3 is CASSLAHGGGYTF. The CDR3 DNA sequence: TGTGCCAGCAGTTTAGCGCACGGGGGAGGCTACACCTTC.

This clonotype has a handful of counts. This chain joins TRBV15 and TRBJ1-5; tentative D call: TRBD1 (5 bases). CDR1 is LNHNV, CDR2 YYDKDF, per germline (reference sequence). Trimming stripped 11 bases from V and 9 bases from J, with 20 bases between. The CDR3 has 13 amino acids. The CDR3 region has the DNA TGTGCCTCTCATAACGGCCCAGGGCCGCCCCAGCATTTT. The encoded protein is CASHNGPGPPQHF.

By frequency in the sample, this clonotype is medium-sized (0.01 to 0.1%). The rearrangement uses TRBV29-1 and TRBJ2-5, with 7 bases that match TRBD2. Looked up from germline, CDR1 is SQVTM and CDR2 is ANQGSEA. V shed 4 bases and J 5 bases; nucleotides not matched to a gene: 7. This CDR3 is built from 13 residues. The CDR3 sequence: CSVVGGIGETQYF. The CDR3 nucleotides are TGCAGCGTTGTGGGGGGGATTGGGGAGACCCAGTACTTC.

CDR3 in DNA: TGCAGTGCTAGGAGGCAGACGAGCTCCTACAATGAGCAGTTCTTC. It encodes CSARRQTSSYNEQFF. The V and J genes are TRBV20-1 and TRBJ2-1; D remains ambiguous. Germline V gene sequence: CDR1 DFQATT, CDR2 SNEGSKA (reference sequence). The CDR3 loop spans 15 amino acids. Between the trimmed V and J ends, which lost 3 bases and 0 bases, there was a span of 12 bases.

The chain employs TRBV7-9 and TRBJ2-2; D remains ambiguous. V was shortened by 2 bases and J by 3 bases, with 10 bases between the two germline ends. Germline CDR1 SEHNR, CDR2 FQNEAQ (reference sequence). The CDR3 loop spans 15 amino acids. CDR3 in amino acids: CASSLKWLDTGELFF. DNA for the CDR3: TGTGCCAGCAGCTTAAAGTGGCTAGACACCGGGGAGCTGTTTTTT.

This clonotype was recorded a few times. The gene calls are TRBV6-2 or TRBV6-3 and TRBJ1-5; perhaps TRBD1 as D (5 bases). The CDR3 totals 15 residues. Germline V gene data show CDR1 as MNHEY and CDR2 as SVGEGT. Trimming took 0 bases from V and 3 from J, leaving 9 bases between them. Here the CDR3 reads CASSYSTGANQPQHF. For the CDR3, the DNA is TGTGCCAGCAGTTACTCGACCGGGGCCAATCAGCCCCAGCATTTT.

The count of this clonotype is one. The chain carries TRBV4-2 and TRBJ1-6; no firm D call. Germline-derived CDR1 and CDR2 are LGHNA and YNFKEQ. The CDR3 spans 16 residues. The ends were cut back, 0 bases at V and 8 bases at J, with 14 bases in the middle. Here the CDR3 DNA reads TGTGCCAGCAGCCAAGATACGGGAGTCCTCGATTCACCCCTCCACTTT. Its translation: CASSQDTGVLDSPLHF.

This clonotype was seen only once. The V gene is TRBV15, the J gene TRBJ2-2; tentative D call: TRBD2 (5 bases). The V gene lost 5 bases and the J gene lost 4 bases, with 8 bases spanning the gap. The CDR3 runs 13 residues. Per the germline V gene, CDR1 is LNHNV and CDR2 is YYDKDF (reference sequence). DNA for the CDR3: TGTGCCACCAGCGATGGGAGCACCGGGGAGCTGTTTTTT. Translating it yields CATSDGSTGELFF.

Only a few counts were recorded for this clonotype. The V gene is TRBV6-1, the J gene TRBJ1-2; D unclear. CDR3 length equals 12 residues. V shed 6 bases and J shed 8 bases, with 13 bases lying between them. Germline assignment: CDR1 MNHNS and CDR2 SASEGT. The CDR3 DNA reads as TGTGCCAGCAGGCCCAACATGGGGGGCTACACCTTC. This translates into CASRPNMGGYTF.

The chain employs TRBV28 and TRBJ1-5; no firm D call. The V gene's germline CDR1 is MDHEN and CDR2 SYDVKM. With 8 bases removed from V and 0 bases from J, the gap between germline ends came to 8 bases. The CDR3 runs to 13 residues. CDR3 nucleotides: TGTGCCAGCGGTCCTTATAGCAATCAGCCCCAGCATTTT. Amino acids: CASGPYSNQPQHF.

The V and J genes are TRBV11-2 and TRBJ2-7, with a tentative D call TRBD1 (5 bases). The V gene's germline CDR1 is SGHAT and CDR2 FQNNGV. This CDR3 has 16 amino acids. Trimming took 6 bases from V and 3 from J, leaving 21 bases between them. DNA for the CDR3: TGTGCCAGCAGTCTAGTGCATTCAGGGAACTACTACGAGCAGTACTTC. This codes for CASSLVHSGNYYEQYF.

This clonotype appeared a few times. This sequence joins TRBV4-1 and TRBJ1-2; a weak D match, TRBD1 (5 bases). V was pared by 1 base and J by 0 bases, with 6 bases between. In germline, CDR1 is MGHRA, CDR2 YSYEKL. This CDR3 contains 14 residues. The CDR3 sequence: CASSQGGANYGYTF. The CDR3 coding sequence is TGCGCCAGCAGCCAAGGAGGGGCTAACTATGGCTACACCTTC.

This clonotype was counted between two and nine times. The chain employs TRBV20-1 and TRBJ2-3; maybe TRBD2 (7 bases). Deletions cut 1 base from V and 1 base from J, with 18 bases between. Germline loops: CDR1 DFQATT, CDR2 SNEGSKA (reference sequence). The CDR3 consists of 17 residues. The CDR3: CSARGAGAHTRTDTQYF. The DNA of the CDR3 is TGCAGTGCTAGAGGGGCGGGGGCCCACACCCGCACAGATACGCAGTATTTT.

This chain joins TRBV6-1 and TRBJ1-5; 10 bases align to TRBD1. The CDR3 is 16 residues long. Per the germline V gene, CDR1 is MNHNS and CDR2 is SASEGT. Trimming took 5 bases from V and 1 from J; bases not matched to a gene: 5. The CDR3 DNA reads TGTGCCAGCAGTACCACGGGACAGGGGAGCAATCAGCCCCAGCATTTT. As protein: CASSTTGQGSNQPQHF.

V is TRBV28 and J is TRBJ1-3; D is perhaps TRBD1 (5 bases). Germline V gene sequence: CDR1 MDHEN, CDR2 SYDVKM. The CDR3 runs to 13 residues. The V end lost 6 bases, the J end lost 4 bases, and 10 bases lay between the germline ends. The CDR3 region is CASSGAPGNTIYF. CDR3 sequence (DNA): TGTGCCAGCAGCGGGGCGCCCGGAAACACCATATATTTT.

This clonotype was observed a few times. The genes are TRBV20-1 and TRBJ2-2, with D possibly TRBD2 on 5 matching bases. The CDR3 spans 13 residues. Germline V CDR1 and CDR2: DFQATT, SNEGSKA (reference sequence). V was cut by 4 bases and J by 5 bases, with 11 bases left in between. Here the CDR3 reads CSAINRRTGELFF. The CDR3 region has the DNA TGCAGTGCTATAAACCGGAGGACCGGGGAGCTGTTTTTT.

The rearrangement uses TRBV10-3 and TRBJ1-3; D possibly corresponds to TRBD1 (5 bases). This CDR3 is built from 15 residues. Germline V gene lookup returns CDR1 ENHRY and CDR2 SYGVKD. Trimming stripped 4 bases from V and 3 bases from J, with 13 bases between. The CDR3: CAISGGRGVGNTIYF. In DNA form, the CDR3 reads TGTGCCATCAGTGGGGGGAGAGGAGTTGGAAACACCATATATTTT.

The V gene is TRBV12-3 or TRBV12-4, the J gene TRBJ2-1; D is unclear. The CDR3 covers 12 residues. V shed 7 bases and J shed 10 bases, with 14 bases lying between them. Here the CDR3 reads CASTPRHHEQFF. In DNA, the CDR3 is TGTGCCAGCACCCCTCGACACCACGAGCAGTTCTTC.

The chain couples TRBV19 to TRBJ1-1; perhaps TRBD1 as D (6 bases). The CDR3 covers 16 residues. Deletions cut 6 bases from V and 2 bases from J, with 19 bases between. Germline V gives CDR1 LNHDA, CDR2 SQIVND (reference sequence). The DNA for the CDR3 is TGTGCCAGTAGGACTCGGAGTCGGGGGCTTAACACTGAAGCTTTCTTT. Its translation is CASRTRSRGLNTEAFF.

The chain links TRBV20-1 to TRBJ1-1; D may be TRBD1 (6 bases). Germline CDR1 and CDR2: DFQATT and SNEGSKA (reference sequence). Trimming left V 3 bases short and J 8 bases short, with 25 bases between. The CDR3 extends over 16 amino acids. The CDR3 nucleotides read TGCAGTGCTAGTAGCCCCCAAGGGGGGGATAACGTAGAAGCTTTCTTT. Protein sequence: CSASSPQGGDNVEAFF.

This clonotype has more than one count but fewer than ten. V and J are TRBV7-3 and TRBJ2-1; maybe TRBD2 (5 bases). V was cut by 7 bases and J by 0 bases, with 13 bases left in between. The CDR3 loop spans 15 amino acids. Germline assignment: CDR1 SGHTA and CDR2 FQGTGA. CDR3: CASTISGGSYNEQFF. Here the CDR3 DNA reads TGTGCCAGCACCATAAGCGGAGGCTCCTACAATGAGCAGTTCTTC.

The genes are TRBV24-1 and TRBJ1-5; D not certain. Trimming pared 3 bases from V and 1 base from J, leaving 9 bases between. Germline CDR1 and CDR2: KGHDR and SFDVKD. The CDR3 has 15 amino acids. In DNA, the CDR3 is TGTGCCACCAGTGATCCGGCAGGAAGCAATCAGCCCCAGCATTTT. Amino acid sequence: CATSDPAGSNQPQHF.

This rearrangement joins TRBV10-1 to TRBJ1-2; 8 positions match TRBD1. The CDR3 has 14 amino acids. Germline V gives CDR1 WNHNN, CDR2 SYGVQD (reference sequence). V was clipped by 6 bases and J by 7 bases; unmatched bases: 10. The CDR3 loop is CASSPGTGLGGYTF. CDR3 DNA: TGCGCCAGCAGCCCCGGGACAGGACTAGGTGGCTACACCTTC.

In its sample, this clonotype was seen a few times. This chain joins TRBV30 and TRBJ1-2, with D unclear. This CDR3 has 14 residues. Trimming took 5 bases from V and 8 from J, leaving 21 bases between them. Germline V gene data show CDR1 as GTSNPN and CDR2 as SVGIG (reference sequence). Here the CDR3 reads CAWSSGRTLVGYTF. As DNA, the CDR3 is TGTGCCTGGTCAAGTGGCCGGACCCTTGTGGGCTACACCTTC.

This clonotype was seen only a few times. The V gene is TRBV6-1, the J gene TRBJ1-6, with no clear D. The CDR3 is made up of 11 amino acids. Germline assignment: CDR1 MNHNS and CDR2 SASEGT. V was cut by 4 bases and J by 10 bases, with 5 bases left in between. The CDR3 DNA reads as TGTGCCAGCAGTGGAGGGTCACCCCTCCACTTT. Translating gives CASSGGSPLHF.

The V call is TRBV10-1, the J call TRBJ2-5, with 8 bases that match TRBD1. This CDR3 has 14 residues. From germline, CDR1 is WNHNN and CDR2 SYGVQD (reference sequence). V lost 7 bases to trimming and J lost 2 bases; unmatched junction nucleotides: 6. The CDR3 sequence is CASIGQGTQETQYF. CDR3 DNA sequence: TGCGCCAGCATTGGACAGGGAACTCAAGAGACCCAGTACTTC.

This clonotype turned up a few times. The rearrangement joins TRBV7-8 to TRBJ2-2; D unclear. The CDR3 runs 14 residues. Germline CDR1 reads SGHVS; CDR2 reads FQNEAQ. The V end was cut by 5 bases, the J end by 3 bases, with 10 bases between. CDR3: CASSPQYDTGELFF. DNA for the CDR3: TGTGCCAGCAGCCCACAATATGACACCGGGGAGCTGTTTTTT.

This clonotype was counted only a few times. V is TRBV11-2 and J is TRBJ1-5; D not resolved. The CDR3 consists of 13 residues. Germline V gene sequence: CDR1 SGHAT, CDR2 FQNNGV. V was cut by 0 bases and J by 4 bases, with 4 bases left in between. The CDR3 sequence: CASSLDRNQPQHF. In DNA, the CDR3 is TGTGCCAGCAGCTTAGATAGGAATCAGCCCCAGCATTTT.

This clonotype was seen a handful of times. This chain links TRBV7-9 with TRBJ2-7, with a tentative D call TRBD1 (5 bases). Germline V gives CDR1 SEHNR, CDR2 FQNEAQ (reference sequence). This CDR3 spans 12 amino acids. Trimming removed 6 bases from V and 4 bases from J, with 10 bases in between. This CDR3 reads CASRGEQYEQYF. The CDR3 region has the DNA TGTGCCAGCAGAGGGGAACAATACGAGCAGTACTTC.

This chain links TRBV24-1 with TRBJ2-5, with 10 bases matching TRBD1. Losses at the gene ends were 4 bases for V and 2 bases for J; bases not matched to a gene: 6. The CDR3 length is 16 residues. The germline gives CDR1 KGHDR, CDR2 SFDVKD. CDR3 sequence: CATSDPTGGVQETQYF. The CDR3 coding sequence is TGTGCCACCAGTGACCCGACAGGGGGCGTGCAAGAGACCCAGTACTTC.

The chain uses TRBV20-1 and TRBJ1-1; maybe TRBD1 (5 bases). Per the germline V gene, CDR1 is DFQATT and CDR2 is SNEGSKA (reference sequence). The ends were cut back, 5 bases at V and 6 bases at J, with 16 bases in the middle. The CDR3 extends over 13 amino acids. The CDR3 reads CSAPRKGFAEAFF. In DNA, the CDR3 is TGCAGTGCTCCCCGTAAGGGGTTTGCTGAAGCTTTCTTT.